This T cell receptor beta chain was recorded in a study of T cell responses to AZD1222 COVID-19 vaccine. Findings of the study overall: Researchers report vaccine-associated CD4 TCRs spanning spike, with dominance at 160-218 and 743-854.

The CDR3 consists of 13 residues. Trimming stripped 3 bases from V and 11 bases from J, with 13 bases between. CDR1 is SNHLY and CDR2 is FYNNEI in the germline V gene. Assay used: immunoSEQ multiplex PCR; TCRdb lists only in-frame clones, some missing. Here the sample spans approximately 89,000 clones, around nine tenths being singletons. This clone came up a few times. No antigen is known for it. This specimen consisted of peripheral blood, obtained on day 0 of MenACWY control vaccination. This TCR derives from an adult in good health. The chain recombines TRBV2 with TRBJ1-4; D is ambiguous. In DNA, the CDR3 is TGTGCCAGCAGTGAGGAGGTCGCGGGTAAACTGTTTTTT. This sequence encodes CASSEEVAGKLFF.